This is a list of T cell receptor beta chains from one sample in a study of CD8 T cells in ankylosing spondylitis. MiXCR, applied by TCRdb to the 5' RACE reads, yields one record per CDR3 protein. The sample includes 450,000 to 550,000 distinct CDR3 sequences, approximately 5% seen only once; the top ten take around 3.4%. What was sequenced was blood, either unsorted or a sorted T cell fraction (not recorded which). Receptors originate from a male donor with ankylosing spondylitis. The CDR3 runs from the conserved cysteine through the conserved F or W. The D gene is left open where the match is weak. Some rows have no size entry. The others give once, few or many, or a class for an expanded clone.

j_call v_call d_call clone_size cdr3_nt cdr3_aa
TRBJ2-7 TRBV28 - - TGTGCCAGCAGTTCGACAGTAAACTACGAGCAGTACTTC CASSSTVNYEQYF
TRBJ2-5 TRBV6-2/TRBV6-3 - many TGTGCCAGCAGTTACATGGGCGGGATTGAGGAGACCCAGTACTTC CASSYMGGIEETQYF
TRBJ2-5 TRBV6-6 - - TGTGCCAGCAGTCGACAGAGCGGGACCCAGTACTTC CASSRQSGTQYF
TRBJ2-1 TRBV28 - many TGTGCCAGCAGCCCCCCCCCCTACAATGAGCAGTTCTTC CASSPPPYNEQFF
TRBJ2-2 TRBV5-1 TRBD1 many TGCGCCAGCAGCTCCGGGACAGGAGGCTTCGGGGAGCTGTTTTTT CASSSGTGGFGELFF
TRBJ2-1 TRBV5-1 TRBD2 many TGTGCCAGCAGCTTAACTAGCGGGGCCTACAATGAGCAGTTCTTC CASSLTSGAYNEQFF
TRBJ1-6 TRBV4-2 - many TGTGCCAGCAGCCACCCCAATTCACCCCTCCACTTT CASSHPNSPLHF
TRBJ1-1 TRBV29-1 - many TGCAGCGTTGCACTATCCAGAGACACTGAAGCTTTCTTT CSVALSRDTEAFF
TRBJ2-1 TRBV28 - - TGTGCCAGCAGTTTTGTAGCGGTCTCCTACAATGAGCAGATCTTC CASSFVAVSYNEQIF
TRBJ1-4 TRBV18 - many TGTGCCAGCTCACCAGCCAGGAACGATGAAAAACTGTTTTTT CASSPARNDEKLFF
TRBJ1-1 TRBV20-1 TRBD1 many TGCAGTGCTACCAGACAGGGGGCAGGCACTGAAGCTTTCTTT CSATRQGAGTEAFF
TRBJ2-7 TRBV20-1 - few TGCAGTGCTCCAGCGGCTGCCCTTGCCCTTTACGAGCAGTACTTC CSAPAAALALYEQYF
TRBJ2-1 TRBV4-3 - many TGCGCCAGCAGCCATCAAACCGACGGCTACAATGAGCAGTTCTTC CASSHQTDGYNEQFF
TRBJ2-2 TRBV28 - many TGTGCCAGCAGTATCCCAAGAGAGAACACCGGGGAGCTGTTTTTT CASSIPRENTGELFF
TRBJ1-5 TRBV12-3/TRBV12-4 - many TGTGCCAGCAGTCCCGGTGGAGGGTACAATCAGCCCCAGCATTTT CASSPGGGYNQPQHF
TRBJ2-5 TRBV12-3/TRBV12-4 - few TGTGCCAGCAGGCCGACAGGCGGAGAGACCCAGTACTTC CASRPTGGETQYF
TRBJ2-1 TRBV5-1 TRBD2 many TGCGCCAGCAGTAGCGGGGCCCCCCGCAATGAGCAGTTCTTC CASSSGAPRNEQFF
TRBJ1-3 TRBV4-3 TRBD1 many TGCGCCAGCAGCCAGGATAGGACAGGCGCGCCCGGAAACACCATATATTTT CASSQDRTGAPGNTIYF
TRBJ1-2 TRBV6-1 - many TGTGCCAGCAGTGAAGGCGGGGGGCTCAGCTATGGCTACACCTTC CASSEGGGLSYGYTF
TRBJ1-1 TRBV5-1 - many TGCGCCAGCAGCTTGGACAGCCACGCTGAAGCTTTCTTT CASSLDSHAEAFF
TRBJ2-1 TRBV4-1 - many TGCGCCAGCAGCCAAGATTCTGCCCCCACACACAATGAGCAGTTCTTC CASSQDSAPTHNEQFF
TRBJ2-3 TRBV7-3 TRBD1 many TGTGCCAGCAGCTTAACGGGACAGGGGGAACGCACAGATACGCAGTATTTT CASSLTGQGERTDTQYF
TRBJ1-4 TRBV29-1 - many TGCAGCGTGGCCGGACAGTACAATGAAAAACTGTTTTTT CSVAGQYNEKLFF
TRBJ2-1 TRBV6-5 TRBD1 few TGTGCCAGCAGTTATCCGGGGACAGGGATAAATGAGCAGTTCTTC CASSYPGTGINEQFF
TRBJ1-1 TRBV5-1 - many TGCGCCAGCAGCTCAGCTCTGAACACTGAAGCTTTCTTT CASSSALNTEAFF
TRBJ1-1 TRBV7-9 TRBD1 many TGTGCCAGCACCCTACCCGGGCAGGGGGAAGGTAACACTGAAGCTTTCTTT CASTLPGQGEGNTEAFF
TRBJ2-3 TRBV21-1 - many TGTGCCAGCAGCCCCATGCGGACTAGCGGGGAGAGCTGCACAGATACGCAGTATTTT CASSPMRTSGESCTDTQYF
TRBJ1-2 TRBV5-6 - - TGTGCCAGCAGCCCCGGGCTCCACAGGCTGGAGGGCTACACCTTC CASSPGLHRLEGYTF
TRBJ2-2 TRBV20-1 TRBD1 few TGCAGTGCTAGACGACAGGGATACCACCTATCTCAGGGGGAGCTGTTTTTT CSARRQGYHLSQGELFF